This passage covers 27 T cell receptor beta chains from one sample sequenced in a study of Ad26.COV2.S vaccination and SARS-CoV-2 variants. Treatment: around 19 received Ad26.COV2.S at low or high dose, single or two shots; a few received placebo; per-sample allocation not given. Following the first vaccine or placebo injection, samples were taken on day 63. Clones were read by immunoSEQ multiplex PCR, and TCRdb kept only the in-frame ones, dropping some. Seen here are about 680,000 clones, around 92% observed once, and the top ten hold about 1.5%. Sample: peripheral blood, taken in a trial of Ad26.COV2.S vaccine versus placebo. The receptors were sampled from a person between 18 and 65 years old who received the Ad26.COV2.S COVID-19 vaccine or a placebo.

This clone came up once. This sequence joins TRBV30 and TRBJ1-2; 7 positions match TRBD1. The germline V gene has CDR1 GTSNPN and CDR2 SVGIG (reference sequence). This CDR3 region has 13 residues. Trimming removed 6 bases from V and 5 bases from J; junction bases left unmatched: 9. The CDR3 bases are TGTGCCTGTCGGGACAGAGGGTCATATGGCTACACCTTC. Protein: CACRDRGSYGYTF.

The V gene is TRBV3-1 (or the pseudogene TRBV3-2), the J gene TRBJ2-3; D may correspond to TRBD1 or TRBD2 (5 bases each). CDR1 and CDR2 (germline): LGHDT, YNNKEL (reference sequence). Trimming cost V 2 bases and J 0 bases, with 12 bases left between them. This CDR3 contains 16 residues. This CDR3 reads CASSQNPGPSTDTQYF. Here the CDR3 DNA reads TGTGCCAGCAGCCAAAATCCGGGGCCTAGCACAGATACGCAGTATTTT.

The chain joins TRBV18 to TRBJ1-5; D is possibly TRBD1 (6 bases). Germline CDR1 reads KGHSH; CDR2 reads LQKENI. Trimming took off 3 bases at V and 0 bases at J, with 9 bases between the two ends. The CDR3 extends over 15 amino acids. For the CDR3, the DNA is TGTGCCAGCTCACCCGACAGGAATAGCAATCAGCCCCAGCATTTT. It translates to CASSPDRNSNQPQHF.

The CDR3 loop reads CASSEAGGGTNEKLFF. CDR3 DNA: TGTGCCAGCAGTGAAGCAGGGGGCGGAACTAATGAAAAACTGTTTTTT. The chain recombines TRBV2 with TRBJ1-4; 7 positions match TRBD1. Trimming removed 0 bases from V and 1 base from J; junction bases left unmatched: 2. The CDR3 consists of 16 residues. The germline V gene has CDR1 SNHLY and CDR2 FYNNEI.

The rearrangement links TRBV7-8 to TRBJ2-7; TRBD1 aligns across 10 bases. The CDR3 runs 15 residues. From germline, CDR1 is SGHVS and CDR2 FQNEAQ. V lost 9 bases, J lost 3 bases, and 11 bases stayed unmatched. The CDR3 protein is CASETGQGRLYEQYF. The CDR3 DNA is TGTGCCAGTGAAACGGGACAGGGGCGCCTCTACGAGCAGTACTTC.

J is TRBJ2-2 and V is TRBV19, with 7 bases lining up with TRBD1. Germline V gives CDR1 LNHDA, CDR2 SQIVND (reference sequence). The CDR3 is made up of 13 amino acids. The ends lost 6 bases at V and 6 bases at J; junction bases unmatched: 4. CDR3 sequence: CASRRQGPGELFF. In DNA form, the CDR3 reads TGTGCCAGTAGGCGACAGGGCCCCGGGGAGCTGTTTTTT.

The rearrangement uses TRBV9 and TRBJ2-1; 9 bases map to TRBD1. V was clipped by 2 bases and J by 7 bases; unmatched bases: 10. CDR1 and CDR2 from the germline V gene are SGDLS and YYNGEE. The CDR3 extends over 16 amino acids. The CDR3 sequence is CASSVKPGQGTNEQFF. The DNA for the CDR3 is TGTGCCAGCAGCGTCAAGCCGGGACAGGGAACGAATGAGCAGTTCTTC.

This clone was seen a single time. The genes are TRBV4-3 and TRBJ1-1, with 10 bases that match TRBD1. This CDR3 region has 13 residues. Germline CDR1 reads LGHNA; CDR2 reads YSLEER. The V segment lost 4 bases and the J segment 5 bases; nucleotides outside the gene matches: 1. The CDR3 bases are TGCGCCAGCAGCCCGGACAGGGGGACTGAAGCTTTCTTT. This sequence encodes CASSPDRGTEAFF.

The genes are TRBV11-3 and TRBJ2-1, with D possibly TRBD2 on 5 matching bases. With 2 bases removed from V and 8 bases from J, the gap between germline ends came to 16 bases. Germline V gene lookup returns CDR1 SGHNT and CDR2 YENEEA. The CDR3 has 15 residues. CDR3 DNA: TGTGCCAGCAGCTTACTAGCTACCGAGAGCGATGAGCAGTTCTTC. Translating gives CASSLLATESDEQFF.

V is TRBV21-1 and J is TRBJ1-3. TRBV21-1 is noted as a pseudogene. This CDR3 has 11 amino acids. The CDR3 DNA sequence: TGTGCCGGACCCTCTGGAAACACCATATATTTT. Its translation is CAGPSGNTIYF.

On this clone itself: At the DNA level, this CDR3 is encoded by other sequences in the same sample as well. The chain joins TRBV29-1 to TRBJ2-5; D not certain. Germline CDR1 is SQVTM and CDR2 is ANQGSEA. CDR3 length: 10 amino acids. With 7 bases removed from V and 2 bases from J, the gap between germline ends came to 5 bases. The CDR3 is CSGGQETQYF. CDR3 sequence (DNA): TGCAGCGGAGGTCAAGAGACCCAGTACTTC.

The chain recombines TRBV11-2 with TRBJ1-1; D might be TRBD1 (5 bases). The ends were cut back, 5 bases at V and 0 bases at J, with 13 bases in the middle. From germline, CDR1 is SGHAT and CDR2 FQNNGV. CDR3 length: 15 amino acids. The CDR3 DNA is TGTGCCAGCAGCACTTGGAAGGGGCTGAACACTGAAGCTTTCTTT. Translation: CASSTWKGLNTEAFF.

This clone appeared a few times. The chain combines TRBV5-6 with TRBJ1-5, with D hard to call. Trimming removed 0 bases from V and 0 bases from J, with 10 bases in between. From germline, CDR1 is SGHDT and CDR2 YYEEEE. The CDR3 contains 16 residues. The CDR3 spells CASSLGYIGSNQPQHF. For the CDR3, the DNA is TGTGCCAGCAGCTTGGGGTATATAGGTAGCAATCAGCCCCAGCATTTT. Combining the CDR3 with reference TRBV5-6 and TRBJ1-5 gives the whole variable domain DAGVTQSPTHLIKTRGQQVTLRCSPKSGHDTVSWYQQALGQGPQFIFQYYEEEERQRGNFPDRFSGHQFPNYSSELNVNALLLGDSALYLCASSLGYIGSNQPQHFGDGTRLSIL.

The chain links TRBV19 to TRBJ2-1; D is undetermined. This CDR3 spans 12 amino acids. Per germline, CDR1 LNHDA and CDR2 SQIVND (reference sequence). V lost 3 bases, J lost 13 bases, and 13 bases lay in between. CDR3 sequence (DNA): TGTGCCAGTAGTATTCGGTCCGGGCCCCAGTTCTTC. This gives the protein CASSIRSGPQFF. Drawing the rest from reference TRBV19 and TRBJ2-1, the complete variable domain is DGGITQSPKYLFRKEGQNVTLSCEQNLNHDAMYWYRQDPGQGLRLIYYSQIVNDFQKGDIAEGYSVSREKKESFPLTVTSAQKNPTAFYLCASSIRSGPQFFGPGTRLTVL.

The genes are TRBV7-2 and TRBJ2-3, with 12 bases identical to TRBD2. Germline CDR1 SGHTA, CDR2 FQGNSA. Losses at the gene ends were 2 bases for V and 4 bases for J; bases not matched to a gene: 4. The CDR3 consists of 16 residues. The CDR3 here is CASSLRLAGGPDTQYF. In DNA form, the CDR3 reads TGTGCCAGCAGCTTAAGGCTAGCGGGGGGGCCAGATACGCAGTATTTT.

In the case of this clone: Other DNA sequences of this sample code for an identical CDR3. The chain carries TRBV4-2 and TRBJ1-1, with 7 bases matching TRBD1. Germline trimming cut 1 base from V and 1 base from J; bases unmatched to any gene: 0. Germline lookup yields CDR1 LGHNA and CDR2 YNFKEQ. CDR3 size: 14 residues. The CDR3 nucleotides are TGTGCCAGCAGCCAAGCAGGGGGGAACACTGAAGCTTTCTTT. This sequence encodes CASSQAGGNTEAFF.

The chain uses TRBV6-5 and TRBJ1-2; no reliable D call. Looked up from germline, CDR1 is MNHEY and CDR2 is SVGAGI. CDR3 length: 13 amino acids. Trimming shortened V by 6 bases and J by 7 bases, and 15 bases separated the two germline ends. In nucleotides, the CDR3 is TGTGCCAGCAGCCCCCGACGGGAGAGTGGCTACACCTTC. Amino acids: CASSPRRESGYTF.

This chain joins TRBV29-1 and TRBJ1-1; D is unresolved. V lost 5 bases and J 5 bases, leaving 15 bases between the germline ends. The CDR3 spans 13 residues. Looked up from germline, CDR1 is SQVTM and CDR2 is ANQGSEA. This CDR3 reads CSVCLGAGTEAFF. The DNA for the CDR3 is TGCAGCGTTTGTCTGGGCGCGGGAACTGAAGCTTTCTTT. The whole variable domain, filled in from reference TRBV29-1 and TRBJ1-1, reads SAVISQKPSRDICQRGTSLTIQCQVDSQVTMMFWYRQQPGQSLTLIATANQGSEATYESGFVIDKFPISRPNLTFSTLTVSNMSPEDSSIYLCSVCLGAGTEAFFGQGTRLTVV.

This clone was recorded only once. The V and J genes are TRBV29-1 and TRBJ1-1, with D maybe TRBD1 (5 bases). There are 15 residues in the CDR3. CDR1 and CDR2 (germline): SQVTM, ANQGSEA. Trimming removed 4 bases at V and 0 bases at J, with 15 bases between. This CDR3 reads CSVGLRGGMNTEAFF. The CDR3, as DNA: TGCAGCGTTGGGTTGAGGGGCGGAATGAACACTGAAGCTTTCTTT.

The chain has TRBV7-2 and TRBJ1-1; D unclear. This CDR3 is built from 16 residues. Between the trimmed V and J ends, which lost 5 bases and 4 bases, there was a span of 20 bases. Germline V gene lookup returns CDR1 SGHTA and CDR2 FQGNSA. In nucleotides, the CDR3 is TGTGCCAGCAGCCCCGACTTTTTAGGCCTTCGCACTGAAGCTTTCTTT. It encodes CASSPDFLGLRTEAFF.

The chain combines TRBV5-1 with TRBJ2-7; D is uncertain. Between the trimmed V and J ends, which lost 3 bases and 0 bases, there was a span of 13 bases. Germline V gives CDR1 SGHRS, CDR2 YFSETQ. The CDR3 consists of 15 residues. The CDR3 protein is CASSSDPRVSYEQYF. In DNA form, the CDR3 reads TGCGCCAGCAGCTCGGACCCCCGAGTCTCCTACGAGCAGTACTTC.

The chain is built from TRBV11-3 and TRBJ1-1; D ambiguous. Trimming shortened V by 8 bases and J by 1 base, and 2 bases separated the two germline ends. Germline V gene sequence: CDR1 SGHNT, CDR2 YENEEA. The CDR3 length is 10 residues. The CDR3 DNA is TGTGCCAGCGGGAACACTGAAGCTTTCTTT. This sequence encodes CASGNTEAFF.

The chain recombines TRBV6-4 with TRBJ1-1; TRBD1 is a possible D gene (5 bases). This CDR3 region has 13 residues. Germline CDR1 reads MRHNA; CDR2 reads SNTAGT. V was trimmed by 4 bases and J by 11 bases, leaving 17 bases between them. CDR3 in DNA: TGTGCCAGCAGTGTCCCTGACAGAGGGAAGGCTTTCTTT. It encodes CASSVPDRGKAFF.

J is TRBJ2-6 and V is TRBV19; no clear D. The CDR3 sequence is 17 residues long. V lost 3 bases and J lost 2, with 14 bases in between. Germline assignment: CDR1 LNHDA and CDR2 SQIVND (reference sequence). CDR3 region: CASSILRTIAGANVLTF. The CDR3, as DNA: TGTGCCAGTAGTATTCTCCGCACTATTGCTGGGGCCAACGTCCTGACTTTC. Based on the CDR3 plus reference TRBV19 and TRBJ2-6, the full variable domain is DGGITQSPKYLFRKEGQNVTLSCEQNLNHDAMYWYRQDPGQGLRLIYYSQIVNDFQKGDIAEGYSVSREKKESFPLTVTSAQKNPTAFYLCASSILRTIAGANVLTFGAGSRLTVL.

The CDR3 nucleotides read TGTGCCAGCAGCTCCGTCGGAGCTTGGCAGCCCCAGCATTTT. It specifies CASSSVGAWQPQHF. This chain links TRBV5-5 with TRBJ1-5; D not resolved. V was pared by 3 bases and J by 7 bases, with 14 bases between. Germline assignment: CDR1 SGHKS and CDR2 YYEKEE (reference sequence). CDR3 length equals 14 residues.

This clone came up a few times. This chain joins TRBV11-2 and TRBJ2-7, with TRBD2 matching over 11 bases. Germline V gene lookup returns CDR1 SGHAT and CDR2 FQNNGV. This CDR3 is built from 15 residues. After removal of 5 bases from V and 2 bases from J, the junction contained 5 bases not matched to a gene. Written as DNA, the CDR3 is TGTGCCAGCAGCCTTAGCGGGGGGGAAACCTACGAGCAGTACTTC. Amino acids: CASSLSGGETYEQYF.

The gene calls are TRBV7-2 and TRBJ2-7; 7 positions match TRBD2. Germline loops: CDR1 SGHTA, CDR2 FQGNSA. This CDR3 has 15 amino acids. J was trimmed by 2 bases and V by 4 bases; bases with no gene match: 8. In DNA form, the CDR3 reads TGTGCCAGCAGCTCACCCACTAGCGTGACCTACGAGCAGTACTTC. It specifies CASSSPTSVTYEQYF.